This T cell receptor beta chain emerged from a study of blood T cell repertoires in COVID-19. Looking at the study overall: Sites across the United States, Italy and Spain contributed samples from acute and convalescent COVID-19. T cells, B-cell-depleted T cells, or PBMCs provided the cDNA or gDNA that served as material.

Per the authors' pipeline: Cell counts per sample came from amplifying reference gene primers. This table comes from immunoSEQ multiplex PCR, and its TCRdb copy is limited to in-frame clones, with some not included. That table is the source of V, J and clone size, and D and trimming were worked out from the DNA. The table has 180,000 or so clones, roughly 80% seen once. The V end was cut by 5 bases, the J end by 10 bases, with 15 bases between. The CDR3 contains 14 residues. Germline V gene lookup returns CDR1 SGHTA and CDR2 FQGNSA. This clone was observed at least ten times. The specimen sequenced was peripheral blood. The sequence derives from a man aged 50 to 59 who had recovered from COVID-19. The rearrangement links TRBV7-2 to TRBJ1-6, with D possibly matching TRBD1 (5 bases). CDR3 protein: CASSLEGLRSPLHF. DNA for the CDR3: TGTGCCAGCAGCCTAGAGGGGCTGAGGTCACCCCTCCACTTT.